This entry is about one TCR beta chain. Participants spanned ages about 18 to 90 years and resided in about 25 US areas. Participants were placed into cohorts based on the clinical history they reported. Germline CDR1 and CDR2: LNHDA and SQIVND (reference sequence). V was clipped by 7 bases and J by 8 bases; unmatched bases: 6. This CDR3 spans 13 amino acids. This sample was included in a study of blood T cell repertoires in COVID-19. The assay was immunoSEQ multiplex PCR, and TCRdb's table has in-frame clones only and misses some. The top ten clones hold under 4.5% of a sample with around 140,000 clones, roughly nine tenths of them seen once.

Sequencing was done on a sample of PBMCs or T cells enriched from blood (not recorded which). The TCR comes from a woman aged 40 to 50 who had been exposed to COVID-19. The J gene is TRBJ2-1, the V gene TRBV19, with 9 bases fitting TRBD2. CDR3 DNA: TGTGCCAGTATGAGGCGGGGGGGCTATGAGCAGTTCTTC. Its protein is CASMRRGGYEQFF. The variable domain in full, with the rest retrieved from reference TRBV19 and TRBJ2-1, is DGGITQSPKYLFRKEGQNVTLSCEQNLNHDAMYWYRQDPGQGLRLIYYSQIVNDFQKGDIAEGYSVSREKKESFPLTVTSAQKNPTAFYLCASMRRGGYEQFFGPGTRLTVL.